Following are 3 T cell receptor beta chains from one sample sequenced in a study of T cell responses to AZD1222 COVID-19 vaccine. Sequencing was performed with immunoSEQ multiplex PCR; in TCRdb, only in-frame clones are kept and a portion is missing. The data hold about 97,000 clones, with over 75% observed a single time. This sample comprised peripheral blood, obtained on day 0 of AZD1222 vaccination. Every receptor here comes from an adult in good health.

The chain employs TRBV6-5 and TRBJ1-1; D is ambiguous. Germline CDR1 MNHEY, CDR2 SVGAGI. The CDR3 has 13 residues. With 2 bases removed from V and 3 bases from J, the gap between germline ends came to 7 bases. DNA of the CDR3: TGTGCCAGCAGTTACGGTCGTGACACTGAAGCTTTCTTT. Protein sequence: CASSYGRDTEAFF.

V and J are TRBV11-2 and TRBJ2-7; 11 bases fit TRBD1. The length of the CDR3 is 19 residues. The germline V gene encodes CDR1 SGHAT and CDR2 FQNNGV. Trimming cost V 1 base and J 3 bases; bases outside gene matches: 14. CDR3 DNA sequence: TGTGCCAGCAGCTTAGTTCGGGGTTCGTGGACAGGGGGCCGCTACGAGCAGTACTTC. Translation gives CASSLVRGSWTGGRYEQYF.

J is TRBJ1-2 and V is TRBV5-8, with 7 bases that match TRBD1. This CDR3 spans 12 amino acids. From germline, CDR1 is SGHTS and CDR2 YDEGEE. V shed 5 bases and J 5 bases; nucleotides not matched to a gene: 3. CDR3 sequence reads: CASRGGGYGYTF. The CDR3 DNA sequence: TGTGCCAGCAGAGGGGGCGGTTATGGCTACACCTTC.